The 23 T cell receptor beta chains below were found in one sample sequenced in a study of blood T cell repertoires in COVID-19 (dated by TCRdb to about 2020). Libraries were constructed by the immunoSEQ multiplex PCR assay. The table was pulled from immuneACCESS by TCRdb, which kept in-frame rearrangements only. Such tables lose some clones; where checked, under half of the loss comes from unresolved V genes, and the rest has no known cause. Recorded for this sample are about 140,000 clones; 70% to 80% of them occurred a single time. The leading ten clones occupy roughly 15% of the sample. Source material: peripheral blood. All receptors come from a man between 45 and 60 years old with acute or convalescent COVID-19.

The chain couples TRBV7-3 to TRBJ1-5; D is ambiguous. Looked up from germline, CDR1 is SGHTA and CDR2 is FQGTGA. CDR3 length: 13 residues. Between the trimmed V and J ends, which lost 0 bases and 4 bases, there was a span of 4 bases. The CDR3: CASSLTANQPQHF. The CDR3 DNA reads as TGTGCCAGCAGCTTAACAGCGAATCAGCCCCAGCATTTT.

This clone was seen a few times. The chain has TRBV20-1 and TRBJ2-7, with D possibly matching TRBD1 (6 bases). The CDR3 covers 11 residues. CDR1 is DFQATT and CDR2 is SNEGSKA in the germline V gene (reference sequence). V was shortened by 6 bases and J by 5 bases, with 11 bases between the two germline ends. The CDR3 sequence: CSAIRGDEQYV. The CDR3 nucleotides read TGCAGTGCAATCAGGGGCGACGAGCAGTACGTC.

The chain couples TRBV2 to TRBJ2-1; possible D gene TRBD2, 6 bases. This CDR3 is built from 13 residues. Trimming removed 5 bases from V and 15 bases from J, with 20 bases in between. Germline V CDR1 and CDR2: SNHLY, FYNNEI. The chain's CDR3 is CASSLAPRDSGFF. CDR3 nucleotides: TGTGCCAGCAGTCTCGCTCCCCGGGACTCGGGGTTCTTC.

The chain uses TRBV24-1 and TRBJ2-3, with 10 positions matching TRBD1. Germline values: CDR1 KGHDR, CDR2 SFDVKD. This CDR3 contains 15 residues. V trimming: 9 bases; J trimming: 1 base; junction bases outside the gene matches: 6. As DNA, the CDR3 is TGTGCCACCGGAAAGGACAGGGGGGGCACAGATACGCAGTATTTT. It yields the protein CATGKDRGGTDTQYF.

There are many counts of this clone. The gene calls are TRBV5-8 and TRBJ1-5; D gene unclear. Deletions cut 4 bases from V and 7 bases from J, with 12 bases between. The CDR3 spans 13 residues. Germline CDR1 SGHTS, CDR2 YDEGEE. The CDR3: CASSTMTGQPQHF. CDR3 in DNA: TGTGCCAGCAGCACCATGACCGGGCAGCCCCAGCATTTT.

The chain joins TRBV6-5 to TRBJ2-3; 9 positions match TRBD1. Germline-derived CDR1 and CDR2 are MNHEY and SVGAGI. Germline trimming cut 6 bases from V and 3 bases from J; bases unmatched to any gene: 7. The CDR3 contains 15 residues. CDR3 in DNA: TGTGCCAGCAGCTACCGGGACAGGGAAACAGATACGCAGTATTTT. This gives the protein CASSYRDRETDTQYF.

The chain couples TRBV7-2 to TRBJ1-2; no clear D gene. With 5 bases removed from V and 1 base from J, the gap between germline ends came to 11 bases. CDR3 length: 14 residues. From germline, CDR1 is SGHTA and CDR2 FQGNSA. CDR3: CASSPGLSNYGYTF. The CDR3 coding sequence is TGTGCCAGCAGCCCAGGACTAAGTAACTATGGCTACACCTTC.

This chain links TRBV7-2 with TRBJ2-5; D not resolved. Per the germline V gene, CDR1 is SGHTA and CDR2 is FQGNSA. The CDR3 totals 14 residues. The V end was cut by 1 base, the J end by 5 bases, with 11 bases between. CDR3 DNA: TGTGCCAGCAGCTTAGTATTGGCTTCTGAGACCCAGTACTTC. Translation: CASSLVLASETQYF.

The chain recombines TRBV18 with TRBJ1-5; the match to TRBD1 covers 9 bases. The germline CDR1 and CDR2 sequences are KGHSH and LQKENI. The CDR3 consists of 16 residues. J gave up 7 bases and V 2 bases, and 9 bases lay outside the gene matches. CDR3 amino acids: CASSPNTGTGNQPQHF. CDR3 nucleotides: TGTGCCAGCTCACCAAATACCGGGACAGGGAACCAGCCCCAGCATTTT.

J is TRBJ2-1 and V is TRBV7-9, with 7 bases fitting TRBD1. The germline V gene encodes CDR1 SEHNR and CDR2 FQNEAQ (reference sequence). Trimming removed 5 bases from V and 1 base from J; junction bases left unmatched: 8. The CDR3 length is 16 residues. CDR3 residues: CASSARKDRSYNEQFF. DNA for the CDR3: TGTGCCAGCAGCGCCCGGAAGGACAGGTCCTACAATGAGCAGTTCTTC.

Only a few counts were recorded for this clone. The chain carries TRBV5-8 and TRBJ1-5, with a weak D call TRBD1 (6 bases). The CDR3 is 15 amino acids. V was trimmed by 2 bases and J by 5 bases, leaving 14 bases between them. The germline CDR1 and CDR2 sequences are SGHTS and YDEGEE. DNA of the CDR3: TGTGCCAGCAGCTTTGAATCAGGGGTTTATCAGCCCCAGCATTTT. Its translation is CASSFESGVYQPQHF.

This clone occurred once. The chain recombines TRBV3-1 (or the pseudogene TRBV3-2) with TRBJ2-7; D uncertain. The ends were cut back, 4 bases at V and 3 bases at J, with 13 bases in the middle. Germline loops: CDR1 LGHDT, CDR2 YNNKEL (reference sequence). This CDR3 is 14 amino acids long. The DNA for the CDR3 is TGTGCCAGCAGCCGACAAATACAAGGCTACGAGCAGTACTTC. This codes for CASSRQIQGYEQYF.

This CDR3 is CASSPDMGINEQFF. CDR3 in DNA: TGTGCCAGCTCACCGGACATGGGAATCAATGAGCAGTTCTTC. V and J are TRBV18 and TRBJ2-1, with a tentative D call TRBD1 (5 bases). The CDR3 sequence is 14 residues long. V lost 3 bases to trimming and J lost 6 bases, with 12 bases between them. Germline assignment: CDR1 KGHSH and CDR2 LQKENI.

The rearrangement joins TRBV19 to TRBJ2-7; TRBD2 is a possible D gene (5 bases). The V gene's germline CDR1 is LNHDA and CDR2 SQIVND (reference sequence). CDR3 length equals 13 residues. The V gene lost 7 bases and the J gene lost 7 bases, with 17 bases spanning the gap. CDR3 sequence (DNA): TGTGCCAGTAAACGAGGGATGTTGGGAGAGCAGTACTTC. It encodes CASKRGMLGEQYF.

The rearrangement uses TRBV6-6 and TRBJ1-3; tentatively, D is TRBD1 (5 bases). The germline V gene has CDR1 MNHNY and CDR2 SVGAGI (reference sequence). The CDR3 totals 15 residues. Trimming took 2 bases from V and 4 from J, leaving 12 bases between them. CDR3 residues: CASSYGEGWGNTIYF. CDR3 DNA sequence: TGTGCCAGCAGTTACGGGGAGGGGTGGGGAAACACCATATATTTT.

The chain carries TRBV6-1 and TRBJ1-6; D may be TRBD1 (5 bases). CDR1 MNHNS and CDR2 SASEGT come from the germline V gene. The CDR3 has 13 amino acids. Trimming pared 1 base from V and 7 bases from J, leaving 5 bases between. The CDR3 coding sequence is TGTGCCAGCAGTGAAGGGACAAATTCACCCCTCCACTTT. It is translated as CASSEGTNSPLHF.

The rearrangement joins TRBV7-8 to TRBJ2-5; no definite D call. CDR1 SGHVS and CDR2 FQNEAQ come from the germline V gene. The CDR3 spans 13 residues. Trimming removed 3 bases from V and 5 bases from J, with 10 bases in between. Written as DNA, the CDR3 is TGTGCCAGCAGCTTTTTCGTTTCGGAGACCCAGTACTTC. Translation gives CASSFFVSETQYF.

This sequence joins TRBV7-6 and TRBJ2-5; TRBD2 aligns across 10 bases. This CDR3 is 16 amino acids long. V shed 1 base, J shed 6 bases, and the junction held 8 bases outside the gene matches. Germline V gene lookup returns CDR1 SGHVS and CDR2 FNYEAQ. The CDR3 nucleotides read TGTGCCAGCAGCTTAGTCGGGGCTAGCGGGGGTAAGACCCAGTACTTC. Amino acids: CASSLVGASGGKTQYF.

This chain joins TRBV4-1 and TRBJ1-3; 7 bases match TRBD1. V shed 5 bases and J 3 bases; nucleotides not matched to a gene: 7. Germline V gives CDR1 MGHRA, CDR2 YSYEKL. The CDR3 sequence is 15 residues long. CDR3 region: CASSRGTEGGNTIYF. The CDR3 coding sequence is TGCGCCAGCAGCAGAGGGACAGAGGGTGGAAACACCATATATTTT.

This chain connects TRBV30 to TRBJ1-1; D gene uncertain. CDR1 is GTSNPN, CDR2 SVGIG, per germline (reference sequence). V was pared by 3 bases and J by 3 bases, with 8 bases between. The CDR3 is made up of 12 amino acids. CDR3 sequence (DNA): TGTGCCTGGAGGAACAGAGACACTGAAGCTTTCTTT. Encoded protein: CAWRNRDTEAFF.

J is TRBJ2-2 and V is TRBV6-5; D might be TRBD2 (6 bases). Looked up from germline, CDR1 is MNHEY and CDR2 is SVGAGI. The CDR3 spans 16 residues. Deletions cut 0 bases from V and 4 bases from J, with 12 bases between. CDR3 in DNA: TGTGCCAGCAGTTACTCGGGGGGTGTGGGCACCGGGGAGCTGTTTTTT. Amino acid sequence: CASSYSGGVGTGELFF.

This chain uses TRBV2 with TRBJ2-3, with D uncertain. The CDR3 is made up of 14 amino acids. Germline CDR1 reads SNHLY; CDR2 reads FYNNEI. Trimming pared 5 bases from V and 4 bases from J, leaving 13 bases between. CDR3 sequence reads: CASSSSRTPDTQYF. The CDR3 nucleotides read TGTGCCAGCAGTTCCTCTAGAACCCCAGATACGCAGTATTTT.

This clone was seen once. The chain recombines TRBV27 with TRBJ2-6; 7 bases align to TRBD1. Germline loops: CDR1 MNHEY, CDR2 SMNVEV (reference sequence). The CDR3 runs to 16 residues. V trimming: 7 bases; J trimming: 2 bases; junction bases outside the gene matches: 8. This CDR3 reads CASTKHQGAGANVLTF. In DNA form, the CDR3 reads TGTGCCAGCACTAAACACCAGGGGGCTGGGGCCAACGTCCTGACTTTC.